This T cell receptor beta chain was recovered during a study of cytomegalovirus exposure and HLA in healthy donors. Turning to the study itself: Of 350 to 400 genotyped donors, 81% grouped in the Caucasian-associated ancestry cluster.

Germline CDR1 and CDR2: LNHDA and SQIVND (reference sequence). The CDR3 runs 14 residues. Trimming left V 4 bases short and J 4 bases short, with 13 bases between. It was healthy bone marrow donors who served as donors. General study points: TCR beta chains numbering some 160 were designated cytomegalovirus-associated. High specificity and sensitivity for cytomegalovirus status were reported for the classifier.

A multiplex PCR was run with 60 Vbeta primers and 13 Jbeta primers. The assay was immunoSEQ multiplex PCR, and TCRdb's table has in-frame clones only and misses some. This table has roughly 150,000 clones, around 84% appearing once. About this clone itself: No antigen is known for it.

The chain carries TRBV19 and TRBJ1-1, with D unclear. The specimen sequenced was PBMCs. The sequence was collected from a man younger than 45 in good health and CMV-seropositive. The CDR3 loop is CASSRDPGSTEAFF. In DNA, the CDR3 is TGTGCCAGTAGTAGAGACCCGGGGTCCACTGAAGCTTTCTTT.